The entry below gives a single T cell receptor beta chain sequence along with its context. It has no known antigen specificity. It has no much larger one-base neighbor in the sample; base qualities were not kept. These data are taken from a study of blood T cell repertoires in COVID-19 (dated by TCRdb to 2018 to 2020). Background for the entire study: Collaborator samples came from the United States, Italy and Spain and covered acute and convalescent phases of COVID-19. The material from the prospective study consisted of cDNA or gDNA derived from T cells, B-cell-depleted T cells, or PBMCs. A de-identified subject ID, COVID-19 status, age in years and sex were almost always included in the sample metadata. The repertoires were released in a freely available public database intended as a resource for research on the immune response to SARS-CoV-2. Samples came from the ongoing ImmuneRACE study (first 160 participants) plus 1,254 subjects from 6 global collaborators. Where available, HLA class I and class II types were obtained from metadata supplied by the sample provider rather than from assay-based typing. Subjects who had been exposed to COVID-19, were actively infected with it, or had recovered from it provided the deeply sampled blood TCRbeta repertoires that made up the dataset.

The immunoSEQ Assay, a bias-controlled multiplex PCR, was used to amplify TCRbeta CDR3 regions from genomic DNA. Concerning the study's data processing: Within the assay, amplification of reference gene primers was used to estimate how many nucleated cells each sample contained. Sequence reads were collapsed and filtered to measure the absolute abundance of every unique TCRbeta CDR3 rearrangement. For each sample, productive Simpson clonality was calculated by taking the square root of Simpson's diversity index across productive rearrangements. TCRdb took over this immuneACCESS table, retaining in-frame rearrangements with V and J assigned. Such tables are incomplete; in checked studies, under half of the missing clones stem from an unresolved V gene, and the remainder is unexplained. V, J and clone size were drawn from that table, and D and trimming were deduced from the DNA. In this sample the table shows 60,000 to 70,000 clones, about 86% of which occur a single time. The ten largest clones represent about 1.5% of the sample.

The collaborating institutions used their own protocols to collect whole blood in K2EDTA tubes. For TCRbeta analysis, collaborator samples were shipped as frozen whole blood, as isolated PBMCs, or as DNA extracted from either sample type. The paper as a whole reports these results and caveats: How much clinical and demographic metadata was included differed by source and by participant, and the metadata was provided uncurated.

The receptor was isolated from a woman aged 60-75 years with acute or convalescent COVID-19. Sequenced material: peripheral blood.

Here the CDR3 is given as CASSLARSDNTDTQYF. Here is the DNA: TGTGCCAGCAGCTTGGCCAGATCGGACAACACAGATACGCAGTATTTT. The chain employs TRBV5-6 and TRBJ2-3; the D gene is perhaps TRBD1, on 5 matching bases. Relative to germline, V is 0 bases shorter and J is 2 bases shorter, with 13 bases between their ends. For CDR1 and CDR2, the germline V gene lists SGHDT and YYEEEE. The CDR3, cysteine through phenylalanine, is 16 amino acids long. Only the CDR3 portion is preserved as DNA: 48 bases, with reading frame beginning at the first base.